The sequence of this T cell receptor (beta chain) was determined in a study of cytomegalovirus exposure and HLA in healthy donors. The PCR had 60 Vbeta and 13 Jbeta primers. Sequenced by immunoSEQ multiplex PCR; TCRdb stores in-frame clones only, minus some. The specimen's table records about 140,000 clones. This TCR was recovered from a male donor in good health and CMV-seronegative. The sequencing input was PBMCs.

As DNA, the CDR3 is TGCGCCAGCAGCCAAACCTCGGGGAGGACCAACGAGCAGTACTTC. It is translated as CASSQTSGRTNEQYF. The chain links TRBV4-3 to TRBJ2-7, with D possibly matching TRBD2 (6 bases). Germline V gene lookup returns CDR1 LGHNA and CDR2 YSLEER. V lost 2 bases to trimming and J lost 5 bases, with 16 bases between them. There are 15 residues in the CDR3.